This TCR beta chain was captured by sequencing in a study of radiotherapy plus CTLA-4 blockade in lung cancer. Study conclusions and caveats: Tumor-origin TCR clones grew in blood after radiotherapy plus ipilimumab.

V was shortened by 2 bases and J by 11 bases, with 15 bases between the two germline ends. Per the germline V gene, CDR1 is SGHVS and CDR2 is FNYEAQ. This CDR3 has 13 amino acids. Notes on this clone: Its antigen is undetermined.

Method: immunoSEQ multiplex PCR; TCRdb's copy keeps in-frame clones and lacks some. The table records about 64,000 clones, 65% to 80% of them present only once. Focal radiation with ipilimumab CTLA-4 blockade was given to patients with chemo-refractory metastatic non-small-cell lung cancer. The receptor's source is a human donor with non-small cell lung cancer whose response to radiotherapy plus ipilimumab could not be evaluated. Sequenced here: peripheral blood, sampled from a patient treated with radiotherapy plus ipilimumab. The chain uses TRBV7-6 and TRBJ1-2, with a tentative D call TRBD1 (5 bases). Here the CDR3 reads CASSLPDAQGYTF. CDR3 DNA: TGTGCCAGCAGCTTACCCGACGCCCAGGGATACACCTTC.